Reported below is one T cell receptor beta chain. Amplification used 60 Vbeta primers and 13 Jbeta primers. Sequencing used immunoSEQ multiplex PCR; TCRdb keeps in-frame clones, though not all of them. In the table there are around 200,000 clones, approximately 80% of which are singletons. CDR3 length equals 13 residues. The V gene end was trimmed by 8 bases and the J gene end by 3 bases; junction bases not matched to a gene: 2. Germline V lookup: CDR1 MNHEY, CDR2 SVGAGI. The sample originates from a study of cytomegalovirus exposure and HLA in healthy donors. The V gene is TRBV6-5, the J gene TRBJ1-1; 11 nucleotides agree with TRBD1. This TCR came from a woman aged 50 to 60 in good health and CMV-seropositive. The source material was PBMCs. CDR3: CASLGQGDTEAFF. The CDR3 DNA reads TGTGCCAGCTTGGGACAGGGGGACACTGAAGCTTTCTTT.